Presented here are 27 T cell receptor beta chains from one specimen sequenced in a study of blood T cell repertoires in COVID-19. The protocol was immunoSEQ multiplex PCR, while the TCRdb copy is restricted to in-frame clones and leaves out a portion. The sample carries 100,000 or so clones, around nine tenths recorded once. The specimen was peripheral blood. Every receptor here comes from a human donor in a cohort sampled during active COVID-19.

This clone was picked up one time. The chain recombines TRBV7-8 with TRBJ1-4; TRBD1 matches at 9 bases. With 5 bases clipped from V and 7 bases from J, the junction kept 8 bases outside the gene matches. Per germline, CDR1 SGHVS and CDR2 FQNEAQ. This CDR3 has 15 amino acids. CDR3 in DNA: TGTGCCAGCAGCCTAAACAGGGGGCCGGCTGAAAAACTGTTTTTT. Translation: CASSLNRGPAEKLFF.

This clone was counted only a few times. This chain connects TRBV14 to TRBJ2-2; 7 nucleotides line up with TRBD2. V was pared by 1 base and J by 7 bases, with 9 bases of the junction left unmatched. The CDR3 spans 16 residues. From germline, CDR1 is SGHDN and CDR2 FVKESK. In nucleotides, the CDR3 is TGTGCCAGCAGCCAAGTATTCGGGAGGTCAGACGGGGAGCTGTTTTTT. It is translated as CASSQVFGRSDGELFF.

V and J are TRBV9 and TRBJ2-1, with 9 bases identical to TRBD2. V lost 3 bases and J lost 3; bases outside the gene matches: 10. The CDR3 sequence is 17 residues long. Germline CDR1 reads SGDLS; CDR2 reads YYNGEE. This CDR3 reads CASSAPRSSGSYNEQFF. CDR3 nucleotides: TGTGCCAGCAGCGCCCCTCGGAGTAGCGGGAGCTACAATGAGCAGTTCTTC. Full variable domain (missing parts from reference TRBV9 and TRBJ2-1): DSGVTQTPKHLITATGQRVTLRCSPRSGDLSVYWYQQSLDQGLQFLIQYYNGEERAKGNILERFSAQQFPDLHSELNLSSLELGDSALYFCASSAPRSSGSYNEQFFGPGTRLTVL.

The V call is TRBV30, the J call TRBJ2-1, with 7 bases lining up with TRBD1. J gave up 0 bases and V 2 bases, and 7 bases lay outside the gene matches. The CDR3 is 16 residues long. Germline V gene sequence: CDR1 GTSNPN, CDR2 SVGIG (reference sequence). CDR3 region: CAWSRGLGRSYNEQFF. The CDR3 DNA reads TGTGCCTGGAGTAGGGGGCTGGGCCGCTCCTACAATGAGCAGTTCTTC.

CDR3 amino acids: CASSIFRGEGQPQHF. The CDR3 region has the DNA TGTGCCAGTAGTATCTTCAGGGGTGAGGGTCAGCCCCAGCATTTT. The V gene is TRBV19, the J gene TRBJ1-5; possible D gene TRBD1, 6 bases. The V and J ends lost 3 bases and 6 bases respectively, with 15 bases between them. The CDR3 runs to 15 residues. Germline V gene data show CDR1 as LNHDA and CDR2 as SQIVND (reference sequence).

The chain links TRBV6-1 to TRBJ2-7, with D possibly matching TRBD1 (6 bases). Trimming removed 0 bases from V and 5 bases from J, with 14 bases in between. Germline V gene sequence: CDR1 MNHNS, CDR2 SASEGT. The CDR3 is 15 amino acids. In DNA, the CDR3 is TGTGCCAGCAGTGAAGCGGGGGCAGGGTACCACGAGCAGTACTTC. Translating it yields CASSEAGAGYHEQYF.

The chain links TRBV7-9 to TRBJ1-4; 9 nucleotides agree with TRBD1. Germline lookup yields CDR1 SEHNR and CDR2 FQNEAQ (reference sequence). The length of the CDR3 is 16 residues. Losses at the gene ends were 4 bases for V and 7 bases for J; bases not matched to a gene: 10. The CDR3 DNA follows: TGTGCCAGCAGCTGGGACCCGGGACAGGGTCGTGAAAAACTGTTTTTT. This encodes CASSWDPGQGREKLFF.

The chain links TRBV7-8 to TRBJ1-5; 9 positions agree with TRBD1. After removal of 1 base from V and 2 bases from J, the junction contained 9 bases not matched to a gene. Looked up from germline, CDR1 is SGHVS and CDR2 is FQNEAQ. The CDR3 consists of 18 residues. The CDR3 nucleotides are TGTGCCAGCAGCTTAGAGCGAACAGGGGGCAAGGGCAATCAGCCCCAGCATTTT. Encoded protein: CASSLERTGGKGNQPQHF.

This clone was observed a handful of times. The chain has TRBV5-1 and TRBJ1-4; D is uncertain. V lost 4 bases, J lost 4 bases, and 11 bases lay in between. The CDR3 runs to 14 residues. CDR1 and CDR2 (germline): SGHRS, YFSETQ. In DNA, the CDR3 is TGCGCCAGCAGCGTTCCAGGAATTAATGAAAAACTGTTTTTT. This translates into CASSVPGINEKLFF.

The J gene is TRBJ1-2, the V gene TRBV24-1; D might be TRBD1 (6 bases). The V and J ends lost 9 bases and 4 bases respectively, with 17 bases between them. Germline values: CDR1 KGHDR, CDR2 SFDVKD. This CDR3 region has 14 residues. CDR3 DNA: TGTGCCACCCCTCGGGGGGCCGGCACCTATGGCTACACCTTC. It encodes CATPRGAGTYGYTF.

The V and J genes are TRBV6-6 and TRBJ2-5; TRBD1 agrees at 11 bases. V trimming: 5 bases; J trimming: 0 bases; junction bases outside the gene matches: 8. The CDR3 runs 17 residues. From germline, CDR1 is MNHNY and CDR2 SVGAGI (reference sequence). The DNA of the CDR3 is TGTGCCAGCAGTCCTCAGTGGGGACAGGGGGACCAAGAGACCCAGTACTTC. Translated, it gives CASSPQWGQGDQETQYF.

The chain uses TRBV6-5 and TRBJ2-5; D not certain. Trimming stripped 0 bases from V and 2 bases from J, with 7 bases between. Per the germline V gene, CDR1 is MNHEY and CDR2 is SVGAGI. The CDR3 extends over 14 amino acids. The CDR3 protein is CASSYSRVQETQYF. DNA for the CDR3: TGTGCCAGCAGTTACTCCCGGGTACAAGAGACCCAGTACTTC.

The chain joins TRBV10-1 to TRBJ2-5, with 7 positions matching TRBD1. Germline CDR1 and CDR2: WNHNN and SYGVQD (reference sequence). The CDR3 runs to 14 residues. V dropped 0 bases and J dropped 3; count of bases not matched to a gene: 1. This CDR3 is CASSESGTEETQYF. CDR3 bases: TGCGCCAGCAGTGAGTCCGGGACAGAAGAGACCCAGTACTTC.

This chain uses TRBV5-1 with TRBJ2-3, with 10 bases matching TRBD1. Trimming removed 3 bases from V and 4 bases from J; junction bases left unmatched: 5. This CDR3 is 15 amino acids long. CDR1 is SGHRS and CDR2 is YFSETQ in the germline V gene. The CDR3 coding sequence is TGCGCCAGCAGCTGGGGACAGGGGATGTCAGATACGCAGTATTTT. This encodes CASSWGQGMSDTQYF.

This rearrangement joins TRBV10-3 to TRBJ2-7; D gene ambiguous. From germline, CDR1 is ENHRY and CDR2 SYGVKD. Deletions cut 3 bases from V and 0 bases from J, with 12 bases between. CDR3 size: 15 residues. The CDR3 loop reads CAISDLRRSSYEQYF. As DNA, the CDR3 is TGTGCCATCAGTGATTTACGTAGGAGCTCCTACGAGCAGTACTTC.

This sequence joins TRBV6-2 or TRBV6-3 and TRBJ2-7, with D unresolved. This CDR3 has 12 amino acids. V was clipped by 2 bases and J by 2 bases, with 4 bases between them. Looked up from germline, CDR1 is MNHEY and CDR2 is SVGEGT. CDR3 coding DNA: TGTGCCAGCAGTTACGCGACCTACGAGCAGTACTTC. It codes for CASSYATYEQYF.

The genes are TRBV4-1 and TRBJ2-2, with D perhaps matching TRBD1 (5 bases). The CDR3 is made up of 14 amino acids. Germline CDR1 reads MGHRA; CDR2 reads YSYEKL. V shed 8 bases and J shed 0 bases, with 10 bases lying between them. The DNA for the CDR3 is TGCGCCAGCTCCCTAGGGGCGAACACCGGGGAGCTGTTTTTT. This gives the protein CASSLGANTGELFF.

A remark on this clone: The identical CDR3 is also encoded by other nucleotide sequences in the sample. This sequence joins TRBV7-9 and TRBJ2-7; 10 positions match TRBD1. This CDR3 comprises 13 residues. Germline CDR1 reads SEHNR; CDR2 reads FQNEAQ (reference sequence). J lost 7 bases, V lost 5 bases, and 5 bases had no gene match. CDR3 residues: CASSGGTGEEQYF. Here the CDR3 DNA reads TGTGCCAGCAGCGGGGGGACAGGGGAAGAGCAGTACTTC.

This clone appeared once. The rearrangement links TRBV11-2 to TRBJ1-5; 7 nucleotides align to TRBD1. CDR1 and CDR2 from the germline V gene are SGHAT and FQNNGV. The CDR3 spans 15 residues. J was trimmed by 0 bases and V by 3 bases; bases with no gene match: 2. CDR3 in amino acids: CASSLGQYSNQPQHF. The CDR3, as DNA: TGTGCCAGCAGCTTGGGACAGTATAGCAATCAGCCCCAGCATTTT. The entire variable domain, with the rest obtained from reference TRBV11-2 and TRBJ1-5, is as follows: EAGVAQSPRYKIIEKRQSVAFWCNPISGHATLYWYQQILGQGPKLLIQFQNNGVVDDSQLPKDRFSAERLKGVDSTLKIQPAKLEDSAVYLCASSLGQYSNQPQHFGDGTRLSIL.

The J gene is TRBJ2-1, the V gene TRBV6-4; D unresolved. V lost 5 bases to trimming and J lost 1 base, with 6 bases between them. This CDR3 spans 13 amino acids. CDR1 MRHNA and CDR2 SNTAGT come from the germline V gene. The CDR3 loop is CASSTRSYNEQFF. The CDR3 DNA reads TGTGCCAGCAGTACAAGATCCTACAATGAGCAGTTCTTC.

This clone was detected only once. The chain links TRBV24-1 to TRBJ2-1, with TRBD1 as a possible D gene (6 bases). Trimming took 1 base from V and 8 from J, leaving 11 bases between them. The CDR3 has 14 amino acids. Per germline, CDR1 KGHDR and CDR2 SFDVKD. For the CDR3, the DNA is TGTGCCACCAGTGATTTTGAGACAGGCCATGAGCAGTTCTTC. Encoded protein: CATSDFETGHEQFF.

This chain joins TRBV7-9 and TRBJ1-2, with D possibly TRBD1 on 6 matching bases. This CDR3 spans 14 amino acids. Germline values: CDR1 SEHNR, CDR2 FQNEAQ (reference sequence). The V gene lost 2 bases and the J gene lost 3 bases, with 10 bases spanning the gap. The CDR3: CASSLRGGDYGYTF. The CDR3 coding sequence is TGTGCCAGCAGCTTAAGGGGGGGTGACTATGGCTACACCTTC.

This clone was seen only a few times. The V call is TRBV30, the J call TRBJ2-7; D ambiguous. The CDR3 contains 11 residues. Trimming stripped 2 bases from V and 4 bases from J, with 6 bases between. CDR1 and CDR2 (germline): GTSNPN, SVGIG (reference sequence). CDR3 sequence (DNA): TGTGCCTGGAGTATAGCATACGAGCAGTACTTC. Its protein is CAWSIAYEQYF.

The chain employs TRBV11-2 and TRBJ1-6, with 9 bases identical to TRBD1. The germline gives CDR1 SGHAT, CDR2 FQNNGV. This CDR3 has 15 residues. Trimming removed 4 bases from V and 4 bases from J; junction bases left unmatched: 2. In nucleotides, the CDR3 is TGTGCCAGCAGCTCAGGGACAGGGTATAATTCACCCCTCCACTTT. Translation gives CASSSGTGYNSPLHF.

This clone was recorded once. The chain carries TRBV20-1 and TRBJ2-1; TRBD2 matches at 10 bases. The CDR3 has 19 residues. The ends lost 6 bases at V and 0 bases at J; junction bases unmatched: 17. Germline V gene lookup returns CDR1 DFQATT and CDR2 SNEGSKA (reference sequence). The CDR3 loop reads CSASIPVLAGTGSYNEQFF. CDR3 DNA sequence: TGCAGTGCAAGTATTCCGGTACTAGCGGGAACGGGCTCCTACAATGAGCAGTTCTTC.

The V gene is TRBV27, the J gene TRBJ1-6; TRBD1 might be the D (5 bases). V lost 3 bases and J lost 4, with 22 bases in between. The germline V gene has CDR1 MNHEY and CDR2 SMNVEV (reference sequence). The CDR3 has 19 residues. The CDR3 bases are TGTGCCAGCAGTTTGGGACTGGACGTGAAGATCGGGTATAATTCACCCCTCCACTTT. Its protein is CASSLGLDVKIGYNSPLHF.

The chain carries TRBV12-3 or TRBV12-4 and TRBJ1-5; no definite D call. This CDR3 contains 13 residues. V lost 3 bases to trimming and J lost 2 bases, with 5 bases between them. DNA of the CDR3: TGTGCCAGCAGTTTTACAGGCAATCAGCCCCAGCATTTT. Translating gives CASSFTGNQPQHF.